This paragraph covers one T cell receptor (beta chain) sequence. No antigen is known for it. Clones were read by immunoSEQ multiplex PCR, and TCRdb kept only the in-frame ones, dropping some. Of around 55,000 clones listed, approximately 84% are singletons. The sample originates from a study of lymphopenia after photon versus proton radiotherapy. Overall study findings and caveats: Better survival with proton therapy was suggested as possible, not demonstrated.

CDR1 is LNHDA, CDR2 SQIVND, per germline (reference sequence). Between the trimmed V and J ends, which lost 7 bases and 1 base, there was a span of 11 bases. CDR3 length: 14 amino acids. This sequence originates from a man between 60 and 70 years old with pancreatic cancer. Material: peripheral blood, obtained from a patient treated with proton-based radiotherapy. The rearrangement links TRBV19 to TRBJ1-3; D call uncertain. The CDR3 is CASTVGGSGNTIYF. The CDR3 DNA is TGTGCCAGTACAGTGGGAGGATCTGGAAACACCATATATTTT.